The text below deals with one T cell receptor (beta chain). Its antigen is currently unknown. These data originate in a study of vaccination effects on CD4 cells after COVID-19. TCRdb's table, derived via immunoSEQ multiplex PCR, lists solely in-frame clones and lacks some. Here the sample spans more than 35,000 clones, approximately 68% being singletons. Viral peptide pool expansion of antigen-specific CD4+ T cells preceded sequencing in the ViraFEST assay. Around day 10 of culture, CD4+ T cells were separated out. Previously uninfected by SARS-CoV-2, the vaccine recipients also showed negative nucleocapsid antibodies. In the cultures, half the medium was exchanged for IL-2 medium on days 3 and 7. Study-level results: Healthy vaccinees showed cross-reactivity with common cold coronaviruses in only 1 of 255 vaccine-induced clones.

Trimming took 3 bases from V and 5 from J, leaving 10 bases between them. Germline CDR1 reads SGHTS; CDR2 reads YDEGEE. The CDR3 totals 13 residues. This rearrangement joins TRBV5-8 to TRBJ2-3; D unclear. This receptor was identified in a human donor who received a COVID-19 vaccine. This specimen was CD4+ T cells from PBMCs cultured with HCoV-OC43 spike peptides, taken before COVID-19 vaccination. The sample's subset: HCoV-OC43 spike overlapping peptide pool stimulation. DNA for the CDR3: TGTGCCAGCAGCTCCCAGGTTGGAGATACGCAGTATTTT. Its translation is CASSSQVGDTQYF. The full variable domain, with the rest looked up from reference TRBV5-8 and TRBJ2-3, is EAGVTQSPTHLIKTRGQQATLRCSPISGHTSVYWYQQALGLGLQFLLWYDEGEERNRGNFPPRFSGRQFPNYSSELNVNALELEDSALYLCASSSQVGDTQYFGPGTRLTVL.